The clone carrying this T cell receptor beta chain occurred many times. Its antigen remains unknown. Trimming took 5 bases from V and 5 from J, leaving 16 bases between them. The CDR3 has 14 residues. This entry belongs to a study of Graves' ophthalmopathy and Graves' hyperthyroidism. On the study more broadly: Peripheral blood collection took place at initial diagnosis, before any treatment. Study-level findings and limits: A model of 13 signatures distinguished ophthalmopathy from stable hyperthyroidism at 87.88% sensitivity and roughly 82% specificity.

Transcripts of RNA were the source for amplifying TCR beta CDR3 regions. RT-PCR in the first round used HTBI primers; a second-round multiplex PCR followed. TCRdb processed the multiplex PCR reads anew with MiXCR; each CDR3 protein has one entry. The sample records hundreds of thousands of distinct CDR3 sequences, 21% being singletons. If patients had other autoimmune diseases, uncontrolled infections, pregnancy or lactation, they were excluded. The source is a woman aged 18-29 years with stable Graves' hyperthyroidism. V is TRBV12-3 or TRBV12-4 and J is TRBJ2-7; D is perhaps TRBD2 (6 bases). Sequenced material: peripheral blood. Here the CDR3 reads CASSPTMTGDEQYF. The CDR3 DNA is TGTGCCAGCAGTCCAACAATGACGGGGGACGAGCAGTACTTC.